This T cell receptor (beta chain) derives from a study of blood T cell repertoires in COVID-19 (dated by TCRdb to 2019 to 2021). Study-level background: Samples from collaborators originated in the United States, Italy and Spain and spanned both the acute and convalescent phases of COVID-19. Where available, HLA class I and class II types were obtained from metadata supplied by the sample provider rather than from assay-based typing. The samples were drawn from two sources: the first 160 participants of the ongoing ImmuneRACE study, and approximately 1,300 subjects contributed by 6 global collaborators. The material from the prospective study consisted of cDNA or gDNA derived from T cells, B-cell-depleted T cells, or PBMCs. Sample metadata almost always included a de-identified subject ID, COVID-19 status, age in years and sex. Deeply sampled blood TCRbeta repertoires from subjects exposed to, actively infected with, or recovered from COVID-19 were included in the dataset. A freely available public database, intended as a resource for researchers studying the immune response to SARS-CoV-2, is where the repertoires were released. What the study reported, not specific to this receptor: How much clinical and demographic metadata was included differed by source and by participant, and the metadata was provided uncurated.

Participants in the prospective study were aged about 18 to 100 years, lived in 24 United States geographic areas, and enrolled through a virtual design. To assign participants to cohorts, the prospective study relied on clinical history that participants themselves reported in a screening survey and a study questionnaire. Recovered participants in ImmuneRACE Cohort 3 were defined by two consecutive negative NP/OP PCR tests, clearance by a healthcare professional, or resolution of symptoms. Mobile phlebotomists in the prospective study collected whole blood, serum and a nasopharyngeal or oropharyngeal swab from every participant. Additional blood draws and questionnaires over an approximately two-month period could optionally be provided by prospective study participants. Blood samples from the prospective study were shipped frozen or at room temperature prior to DNA extraction. This clone is a singleton in its sample. Its antigen has not been determined. Base qualities were left out, and no much larger clone turns up one base away.

Its CDR3 holds 15 amino acids, cysteine through phenylalanine. Left in the record is the CDR3 DNA by itself, 45 bases read in frame from the first base. CDR1 SEHNR and CDR2 FQNEAQ were looked up in the germline V gene (reference sequence). The germline V and J ends show losses of 5 bases and 8 bases respectively, and no gene match explains 9 bases of the junction. The immunoSEQ Assay, a bias-controlled multiplex PCR, was used to amplify TCRbeta CDR3 regions from genomic DNA. The authors' pipeline ran thus. The number of nucleated cells in each sample was estimated from the amplification of reference gene primers within the assay. To quantify the absolute abundance of each unique TCRbeta CDR3 rearrangement, sequence reads were collapsed and filtered. For each sample, productive Simpson clonality was calculated as the square root of Simpson's diversity index over productive rearrangements. This immuneACCESS table, as held by TCRdb, lists in-frame sequences with V and J called but not all clones. Of the missing ones, under half trace to an unresolved V gene in checked studies; the others have no known cause. V and J calls and clone size follow that table, whereas D and trimming were derived from the DNA. The sample table records approximately 330,000 clones; approximately 89% of these occur just once. The ten largest clonotypes hold more than 9% of the sample.

Sequenced material: PBMCs or T cells enriched from blood (not recorded which). This clonotype was obtained from a woman in her twenties or thirties who had recovered from COVID-19. The sequence joins TRBV7-9 to TRBJ2-1, and 10 bases in between align with TRBD2. CDR3 loop: CASSPRLAGRDEQFF. The nucleotides read TGTGCCAGCAGCCCTCGACTAGCGGGTCGTGATGAGCAGTTCTTC.